These 13 T cell receptor beta chains came from one sample sequenced in a study of blood T cell repertoires in COVID-19. Clones were sequenced by immunoSEQ multiplex PCR, and TCRdb holds only the in-frame ones, with some missing. The data show a few hundred thousand clones, roughly nine tenths seen once. The sample taken for sequencing was peripheral blood. These receptors were obtained from a woman aged 45-60 years with acute or convalescent COVID-19.

To note about this clone: At the DNA level, this CDR3 is encoded by other sequences in the same sample as well. The chain uses TRBV2 and TRBJ1-1; no reliable D call. This CDR3 contains 14 residues. The germline V and J ends were trimmed by 0 bases and 1 base, with 6 bases remaining between them. Germline CDR1 and CDR2: SNHLY and FYNNEI. The CDR3 sequence is CASSEARKNTEAFF. The CDR3 coding sequence is TGTGCCAGCAGTGAAGCGAGGAAGAACACTGAAGCTTTCTTT.

Written as DNA, the CDR3 is TGTGCCAGTAGTATTAGGACTAGCGGGGCCCGTGAGACCCAGTACTTC. This gives the protein CASSIRTSGARETQYF. This rearrangement joins TRBV19 to TRBJ2-5; 12 positions match TRBD2. This CDR3 is built from 16 residues. The V gene's germline CDR1 is LNHDA and CDR2 SQIVND (reference sequence). V lost 3 bases, J lost 5 bases, and 7 bases stayed unmatched.

The J gene is TRBJ1-6, the V gene TRBV19, with D hard to call. There are 14 residues in the CDR3. Trimming cost V 2 bases and J 8 bases, with 10 bases left between them. Germline CDR1 reads LNHDA; CDR2 reads SQIVND (reference sequence). The CDR3 DNA reads as TGTGCCAGTAGTATAACTGGAGGTGATTCACCCCTCCACTTT. This gives the protein CASSITGGDSPLHF.

This clone was seen more than once but under ten times. This rearrangement joins TRBV10-3 to TRBJ1-5; D might be TRBD1 (5 bases). V was trimmed by 10 bases and J by 0 bases, leaving 10 bases between them. The CDR3 consists of 13 residues. The germline CDR1 and CDR2 sequences are ENHRY and SYGVKD. CDR3 in DNA: TGTGCCACCACCCAGGGTAGCAATCAGCCCCAGCATTTT. It yields the protein CATTQGSNQPQHF.

This rearrangement joins TRBV11-3 to TRBJ1-3; the match to TRBD1 covers 8 bases. In germline, CDR1 is SGHNT, CDR2 YENEEA. The CDR3 is 15 residues long. The V segment lost 2 bases and the J segment 2 bases; nucleotides outside the gene matches: 2. The DNA of the CDR3 is TGTGCCAGCAGCTTACAGGGGGCGGCTGGAAACACCATATATTTT. Protein product: CASSLQGAAGNTIYF.

This clone was seen once. The chain combines TRBV7-2 with TRBJ1-3; D is possibly TRBD1 (6 bases). Germline V gene data show CDR1 as SGHTA and CDR2 as FQGNSA. The CDR3 has 15 amino acids. V was clipped by 5 bases and J by 2 bases, with 13 bases between them. CDR3 DNA: TGTGCCAGCAGCGCGAGAGGACAGACTGGAAACACCATATATTTT. It encodes CASSARGQTGNTIYF.

The V call is TRBV9, the J call TRBJ1-2; TRBD1 agrees at 7 bases. Germline CDR1 and CDR2: SGDLS and YYNGEE. Losses at the gene ends were 5 bases for V and 4 bases for J; bases not matched to a gene: 8. CDR3 length: 14 amino acids. The CDR3: CASSLGQGVYGYTF. In DNA, the CDR3 is TGTGCCAGCAGTCTCGGGCAGGGGGTCTATGGCTACACCTTC.

The rearrangement links TRBV19 to TRBJ2-3, with D tentatively TRBD2 (6 bases). Germline V CDR1 and CDR2: LNHDA, SQIVND (reference sequence). Between the trimmed V and J ends, which lost 5 bases and 3 bases, there was a span of 18 bases. The CDR3 contains 16 residues. The CDR3 loop is CASSAPGRSGTDTQYF. CDR3 sequence (DNA): TGTGCCAGTAGTGCCCCAGGGCGCAGCGGGACAGATACGCAGTATTTT.

The chain uses TRBV10-3 and TRBJ2-1; TRBD2 is a possible D gene (6 bases). From germline, CDR1 is ENHRY and CDR2 SYGVKD. The CDR3 extends over 13 amino acids. V lost 6 bases, J lost 6 bases, and 12 bases lay in between. CDR3 loop: CAIRRDSRNEQFF. In nucleotides, the CDR3 is TGTGCCATCAGGAGGGACTCCCGCAATGAGCAGTTCTTC.

The chain combines TRBV6-6 with TRBJ1-5; TRBD1 agrees at 9 bases. J lost 2 bases, V lost 7 bases, and 3 bases had no gene match. Germline V gene data show CDR1 as MNHNY and CDR2 as SVGAGI (reference sequence). CDR3 length equals 14 residues. CDR3 sequence reads: CASNRGQGNQPQHF. The CDR3 bases are TGTGCCAGCAACAGGGGGCAAGGCAATCAGCCCCAGCATTTT.

The V call is TRBV25-1, the J call TRBJ2-5; 9 bases agree with TRBD2. Germline CDR1 and CDR2: MGHDK and SYGVNS. Germline trimming cut 1 base from V and 2 bases from J; bases unmatched to any gene: 11. CDR3 length: 18 residues. CDR3 DNA: TGTGCCAGCAGTGAATTGTTTAAGCGGGGGGCCCTGCAAGAGACCCAGTACTTC. Its protein is CASSELFKRGALQETQYF.

This chain joins TRBV4-1 and TRBJ1-4; TRBD1 might be the D (6 bases). V lost 0 bases to trimming and J lost 5 bases, with 10 bases between them. The CDR3 sequence is 15 residues long. Germline V gives CDR1 MGHRA, CDR2 YSYEKL. The CDR3: CASSQETGRNEKLFF. The CDR3 DNA is TGCGCCAGCAGCCAAGAGACAGGCAGAAATGAAAAACTGTTTTTT.

The chain has TRBV11-2 and TRBJ1-3; 8 bases are shared with TRBD1. With 6 bases clipped from V and 4 bases from J, the junction kept 5 bases outside the gene matches. This CDR3 has 14 residues. Germline V gene lookup returns CDR1 SGHAT and CDR2 FQNNGV. The CDR3 coding sequence is TGTGCCAGCAGTATACAGGGGGGAGGAAACACCATATATTTT. Its protein product is CASSIQGGGNTIYF.